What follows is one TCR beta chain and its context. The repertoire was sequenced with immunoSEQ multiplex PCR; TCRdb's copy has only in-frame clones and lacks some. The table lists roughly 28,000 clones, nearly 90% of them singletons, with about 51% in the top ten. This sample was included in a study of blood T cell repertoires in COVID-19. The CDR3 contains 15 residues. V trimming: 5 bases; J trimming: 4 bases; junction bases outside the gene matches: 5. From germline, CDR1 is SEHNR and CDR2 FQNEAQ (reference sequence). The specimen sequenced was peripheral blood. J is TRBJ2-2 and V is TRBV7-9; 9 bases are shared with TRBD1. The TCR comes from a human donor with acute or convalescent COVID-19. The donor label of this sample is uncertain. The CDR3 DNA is TGTGCCAGCAGCACCGGACAGGGGCGCACCGGGGAGCTGTTTTTT. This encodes CASSTGQGRTGELFF.